A single sample is the source of the 19 T cell receptor beta chains below, sequenced in a study of early T cells in non-severe SARS-CoV-2 infection (dated by TCRdb to about 2021). Library creation used 5' RACE. The run used a NextSeq 500. TCRdb took the public reads, trimmed them with fastp at Q25, ran MiXCR for clone calling and kept in-frame beta chains. A single entry per CDR3 protein holds the most common genes and DNA from its merged rows. For this sample there are roughly 100,000 distinct CDR3 sequences; under 15% appear just once. The ten most abundant clones make up approximately 6.4% of the sample. The sequenced material came from whole blood. These TCRs come from an adult who was a healthcare worker with PCR-confirmed SARS-CoV-2 infection or an uninfected control (not recorded which).

This clonotype was counted a few times. The chain uses TRBV4-1 and TRBJ2-7; possibly TRBD2 for D (6 bases). This CDR3 region has 14 residues. V was trimmed by 2 bases and J by 1 base, leaving 9 bases between them. Germline-derived CDR1 and CDR2 are MGHRA and YSYEKL. CDR3: CASSQHGGSYEQYF. The CDR3 DNA reads TGCGCCAGCAGCCAACATGGGGGGTCCTACGAGCAGTACTTC.

This clonotype was observed at least ten times. V and J are TRBV5-1 and TRBJ1-1; 8 bases fit TRBD1. V dropped 0 bases and J dropped 0; count of bases not matched to a gene: 1. This CDR3 is built from 15 residues. Germline CDR1 and CDR2: SGHRS and YFSETQ. CDR3 DNA sequence: TGCGCCAGCAGCTTGGGACAGGGGTTGAACACTGAAGCTTTCTTT. This encodes CASSLGQGLNTEAFF.

The rearrangement links TRBV11-2 to TRBJ2-1; the match to TRBD2 covers 9 bases. Trimming cost V 1 base and J 7 bases; bases outside gene matches: 5. CDR1 and CDR2 (germline): SGHAT, FQNNGV. The CDR3 runs 15 residues. CDR3 sequence (DNA): TGTGCCAGCAGCTTAGTTGGTAGCGGGAGTAATGAGCAGTTCTTC. Amino acid sequence: CASSLVGSGSNEQFF.

This clonotype was seen only a few times. The J gene is TRBJ2-3, the V gene TRBV20-1, with 10 bases lining up with TRBD2. The CDR3 runs to 16 residues. V gave up 1 base and J gave up 2 bases; unmatched junction bases: 6. Germline V gene sequence: CDR1 DFQATT, CDR2 SNEGSKA (reference sequence). CDR3 DNA: TGCAGTGCTAGAGCGAGCGGGAGGGGGCCCACAGATACGCAGTATTTT. Its protein is CSARASGRGPTDTQYF.

This clonotype was picked up many times. The V and J genes are TRBV6-2 or TRBV6-3 and TRBJ1-1, with a tentative D call TRBD1 (6 bases). V lost 5 bases, J lost 2 bases, and 9 bases lay in between. Germline loops: CDR1 MNHEY, CDR2 SVGEGT. The CDR3 is 13 residues long. CDR3 nucleotide sequence: TGTGCCAGCAGTCCGACAGGAAACACTGAAGCTTTCTTT. This encodes CASSPTGNTEAFF.

The V and J genes are TRBV4-3 and TRBJ1-4, with 7 bases fitting TRBD1. The germline V gene encodes CDR1 LGHNA and CDR2 YSLEER. The CDR3 loop spans 17 amino acids. The trim removed 0 bases at V and 5 bases at J, leaving 9 bases unmatched. The CDR3 bases are TGCGCCAGCAGCCAAGATCACGGCGGGACAGTGAATGAAAAACTGTTTTTT. Protein: CASSQDHGGTVNEKLFF.

This clonotype was counted between two and nine times. The CDR3 loop is CRRTGGNGYTF. As DNA, the CDR3 is TGCAGACGGACAGGGGGCAATGGCTACACCTTC. The chain couples TRBV29-1 to TRBJ1-2; 11 bases are a match to TRBD1. Germline CDR1 reads SQVTM; CDR2 reads ANQGSEA. The CDR3 covers 11 residues.

J is TRBJ2-3 and V is TRBV6-5; tentatively, D is TRBD1 (6 bases). The V gene's germline CDR1 is MNHEY and CDR2 SVGAGI. The CDR3 spans 14 residues. Between the trimmed V and J ends, which lost 2 bases and 13 bases, there was a span of 19 bases. CDR3 coding DNA: TGTGCCAGCAGTTACGGTACAGGGCGGCTATCGGAGTATTTT. It yields the protein CASSYGTGRLSEYF.

This clonotype was seen a few times. This chain links TRBV3-1 with TRBJ2-3; the match to TRBD2 covers 9 bases. The CDR3 loop spans 17 amino acids. Trimming took 0 bases from V and 2 from J; bases not matched to a gene: 6. Germline V gene sequence: CDR1 LGHDT, CDR2 YNNKEL (reference sequence). CDR3 sequence: CASSQESGRSVTDTQYF. The CDR3 bases are TGTGCCAGCAGCCAAGAGAGCGGGAGGTCTGTCACAGATACGCAGTATTTT.

The sample holds many counts of this clonotype. The chain carries TRBV12-3 or TRBV12-4 and TRBJ1-2; D gene uncertain. Deletions cut 4 bases from V and 8 bases from J, with 17 bases between. The CDR3 loop spans 14 amino acids. In DNA form, the CDR3 reads TGTGCCAGCAGTTCGGGGATTCATCGGGGAGGCTACACCTTC. It yields the protein CASSSGIHRGGYTF.

This clonotype has ten or more counts. V usage is TRBV20-1 and J usage is TRBJ2-5; D unresolved. V was cut by 3 bases and J by 2 bases, with 13 bases left in between. CDR3 length equals 14 residues. Germline lookup yields CDR1 DFQATT and CDR2 SNEGSKA (reference sequence). For the CDR3, the DNA is TGCAGTGCTAGGAGTAGTAGGGAACAAGAGACCCAGTACTTC. It is translated as CSARSSREQETQYF.

This clonotype was recorded many times. V and J are TRBV7-6 and TRBJ2-2, with D hard to call. V lost 0 bases and J lost 4, with 3 bases in between. CDR3 length equals 13 residues. Germline assignment: CDR1 SGHVS and CDR2 FNYEAQ. The CDR3 sequence: CASSLAGTGELFF. The CDR3, as DNA: TGTGCCAGCAGCTTAGCGGGCACCGGGGAGCTGTTTTTT.

This sequence joins TRBV2 and TRBJ2-5; the D gene is possibly TRBD2 (6 bases). V shed 7 bases and J shed 2 bases, with 11 bases lying between them. This CDR3 is 13 amino acids long. CDR1 and CDR2 (germline): SNHLY, FYNNEI. The CDR3 DNA follows: TGTGCCAGCATGGGGGGTGCACAAGAGACCCAGTACTTC. It yields the protein CASMGGAQETQYF.

This clonotype was observed a few times. V and J are TRBV4-3 and TRBJ2-3, with no clear D. Deletions cut 6 bases from V and 0 bases from J, with 13 bases between. The germline gives CDR1 LGHNA, CDR2 YSLEER. The CDR3 totals 15 residues. In DNA, the CDR3 is TGCGCCAGCAGTCAACTTGGTCAGAGCACAGATACGCAGTATTTT. Its protein product is CASSQLGQSTDTQYF.

In this sample, this clonotype turned up many times. The rearrangement uses TRBV27 and TRBJ2-7; D gene unclear. The V end was cut by 5 bases, the J end by 7 bases, with 12 bases between. Germline V lookup: CDR1 MNHEY, CDR2 SMNVEV (reference sequence). This CDR3 contains 12 residues. In DNA, the CDR3 is TGTGCCAGCAGTCGGATGGGCGAGGAGCAGTACTTC. Its protein product is CASSRMGEEQYF.

The chain has TRBV20-1 and TRBJ2-3; 9 bases are shared with TRBD2. Germline V gives CDR1 DFQATT, CDR2 SNEGSKA (reference sequence). The CDR3 contains 14 residues. The V and J ends lost 3 bases and 5 bases, in that order; junction bases with no gene match: 6. For the CDR3, the DNA is TGCAGTGCTAGTCAGGGCGGGAGGGGAGATACGCAGTATTTT. Translating gives CSASQGGRGDTQYF.

This clonotype was counted a few times. This chain uses TRBV28 with TRBJ2-7; TRBD1 is a possible D gene (6 bases). The CDR3 contains 14 residues. Germline V CDR1 and CDR2: MDHEN, SYDVKM. The ends were cut back, 7 bases at V and 3 bases at J, with 16 bases in the middle. CDR3 sequence (DNA): TGTGCCAGCACTAAAGCCAGGGGCTTCTACGAGCAGTACTTC. Translated: CASTKARGFYEQYF.

This clonotype was seen at least ten times. The chain joins TRBV19 to TRBJ2-7, with 8 bases aligning to TRBD1. The CDR3 has 15 residues. The J segment lost 5 bases and the V segment lost 5 bases, leaving 11 bases of the junction unmatched. The V gene's germline CDR1 is LNHDA and CDR2 SQIVND (reference sequence). The CDR3 DNA is TGTGCCAGTAGTGTACCGGGACAGGTCCCCAACGAGCAGTACTTC. It translates to CASSVPGQVPNEQYF.

This clonotype was detected a few times. The rearrangement links TRBV19 to TRBJ1-2; tentatively, D is TRBD1 (5 bases). Germline CDR1 is LNHDA and CDR2 is SQIVND (reference sequence). The ends were cut back, 10 bases at V and 2 bases at J, with 14 bases in the middle. The CDR3 length is 13 residues. The CDR3 nucleotides read TGTGCCACCCTTGCGGGACTCAACTATGGCTACACCTTC. It translates to CATLAGLNYGYTF.